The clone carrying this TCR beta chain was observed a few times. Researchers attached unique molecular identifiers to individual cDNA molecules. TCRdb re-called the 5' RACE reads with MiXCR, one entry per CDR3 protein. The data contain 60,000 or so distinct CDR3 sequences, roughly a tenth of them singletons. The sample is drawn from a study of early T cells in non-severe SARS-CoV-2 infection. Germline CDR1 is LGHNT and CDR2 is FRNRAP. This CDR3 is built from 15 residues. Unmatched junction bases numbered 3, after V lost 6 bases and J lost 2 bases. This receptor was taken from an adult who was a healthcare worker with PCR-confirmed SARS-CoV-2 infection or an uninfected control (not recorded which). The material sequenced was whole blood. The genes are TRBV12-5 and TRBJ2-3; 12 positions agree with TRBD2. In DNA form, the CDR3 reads TGTGCTAGTGGCTCTAGCGGGGGGGTCACAGATACGCAGTATTTT. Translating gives CASGSSGGVTDTQYF.